These 30 T cell receptor beta chains share one sample of origin, sequenced in a study of lymphopenia after photon versus proton radiotherapy. The assay was immunoSEQ multiplex PCR, and TCRdb's table has in-frame clones only and misses some. Of around 63,000 clones listed, about 90% are singletons. Material: peripheral blood, obtained from a patient treated with proton-based radiotherapy. These receptor sequences come from an older man with esophageal cancer.

This clone showed up just once. V gene TRBV9 combines with J gene TRBJ2-3; possible D gene TRBD1, 6 bases. CDR1 and CDR2 (germline): SGDLS, YYNGEE. The CDR3 is 16 residues long. Between the trimmed V and J ends, which lost 3 bases and 3 bases, there was a span of 17 bases. The DNA of the CDR3 is TGTGCCAGCAGCGCCGCAGGGGAGTTAAGTACAGATACGCAGTATTTT. It encodes CASSAAGELSTDTQYF.

The gene calls are TRBV19 and TRBJ1-4; D is possibly TRBD1 (6 bases). The CDR3 is 15 amino acids. Per germline, CDR1 LNHDA and CDR2 SQIVND (reference sequence). Trimming took off 7 bases at V and 0 bases at J, with 12 bases between the two ends. The chain's CDR3 is CASTWGRATNEKLFF. In nucleotides, the CDR3 is TGTGCCAGTACGTGGGGGCGGGCAACTAATGAAAAACTGTTTTTT.

The chain couples TRBV30 to TRBJ2-1; D is undetermined. The germline gives CDR1 GTSNPN, CDR2 SVGIG (reference sequence). The CDR3 extends over 12 amino acids. Trimming removed 3 bases at V and 6 bases at J, with 9 bases between. The CDR3 region is CAWRASVNEQFF. CDR3 coding DNA: TGTGCCTGGAGGGCTAGTGTCAATGAGCAGTTCTTC.

The V call is TRBV5-6, the J call TRBJ1-2; D remains unclear. This CDR3 is 15 amino acids long. The germline V gene encodes CDR1 SGHDT and CDR2 YYEEEE. The V end lost 2 bases, the J end lost 0 bases, and 11 bases lay between the germline ends. CDR3: CASSFLALTNYGYTF. DNA for the CDR3: TGTGCCAGCAGCTTTTTGGCATTGACTAACTATGGCTACACCTTC. The variable domain in full, with the rest retrieved from reference TRBV5-6 and TRBJ1-2, is DAGVTQSPTHLIKTRGQQVTLRCSPKSGHDTVSWYQQALGQGPQFIFQYYEEEERQRGNFPDRFSGHQFPNYSSELNVNALLLGDSALYLCASSFLALTNYGYTFGSGTRLTVV.

The chain carries TRBV12-5 and TRBJ1-2; TRBD1 agrees at 8 bases. From germline, CDR1 is LGHNT and CDR2 FRNRAP. The CDR3 consists of 15 residues. Trimming cost V 1 base and J 2 bases; bases outside gene matches: 3. The CDR3 nucleotides read TGTGCTAGTGGTTTGGGACAGGGGACGAACTATGGCTACACCTTC. Translation: CASGLGQGTNYGYTF.

Comment on this clone: It is unclear where the CDR3 begins or ends on the DNA, so no DNA is shown, and the CDR3 is as TCRdb lists it. V usage is TRBV19 and J usage is TRBJ1-1. The CDR3 is 12 amino acids in total, end residues counted. Germline V gene sequence: CDR1 LNHDA, CDR2 SQIVND (reference sequence). This CDR3 reads CASTSAVPEAFF.

The table lists this clone with a few counts. This rearrangement joins TRBV13 to TRBJ1-1; 7 bases map to TRBD1. In germline, CDR1 is PRHDT, CDR2 FYEKMQ (reference sequence). V lost 3 bases to trimming and J lost 4 bases; unmatched junction nucleotides: 2. The CDR3 is 13 amino acids. The DNA for the CDR3 is TGTGCCAGCAGCTTGTCAGGGGGCACTGAAGCTTTCTTT. It codes for CASSLSGGTEAFF.

This chain links TRBV19 with TRBJ1-1; D gene unclear. CDR1 and CDR2 from the germline V gene are LNHDA and SQIVND (reference sequence). The CDR3 sequence is 14 residues long. Trimming stripped 4 bases from V and 4 bases from J, with 13 bases between. CDR3 residues: CASSTVLRGTEAFF. The CDR3 region has the DNA TGTGCCAGTAGTACCGTTTTACGGGGCACTGAAGCTTTCTTT.

The chain carries TRBV10-3 and TRBJ1-2; D gene uncertain. V was cut by 4 bases and J by 12 bases, with 9 bases left in between. The CDR3 loop spans 10 amino acids. From germline, CDR1 is ENHRY and CDR2 SYGVKD. CDR3 nucleotide sequence: TGTGCCATCAGTGTCAGTCTTCACACCTTC. It encodes CAISVSLHTF.

The J gene is TRBJ2-6, the V gene TRBV9; D not certain. In germline, CDR1 is SGDLS, CDR2 YYNGEE. V lost 0 bases, J lost 0 bases, and 10 bases lay in between. The CDR3 totals 17 residues. In nucleotides, the CDR3 is TGTGCCAGCAGCGTAGCTCCACGAACCTCTGGGGCCAACGTCCTGACTTTC. It encodes CASSVAPRTSGANVLTF. The full variable domain, rest sourced from reference TRBV9 and TRBJ2-6, is DSGVTQTPKHLITATGQRVTLRCSPRSGDLSVYWYQQSLDQGLQFLIQYYNGEERAKGNILERFSAQQFPDLHSELNLSSLELGDSALYFCASSVAPRTSGANVLTFGAGSRLTVL.

The chain is built from TRBV7-5 and TRBJ1-2; the tabulated D call, TRBD1, remains unverified against the DNA. TRBV7-5 is recorded as a pseudogene. The CDR3 is 14 amino acids. CDR3 residues: CASSPGTANYGYTF. In nucleotides, the CDR3 is TGTGCCAGCAGCCCCGGGACAGCAAACTATGGCTACACCTTC.

The chain links TRBV5-4 to TRBJ2-7; D is undetermined. Germline V gene lookup returns CDR1 SGHNT and CDR2 YYREEE (reference sequence). This CDR3 contains 15 residues. V was cut by 4 bases and J by 1 base, with 15 bases left in between. The CDR3 nucleotides are TGTGCCAGCAGCCCCCAACCTGACGGATCCTACGAGCAGTACTTC. Amino acids: CASSPQPDGSYEQYF.

The genes are TRBV4-1 and TRBJ1-5; 12 bases are shared with TRBD1. CDR3 length: 16 residues. With 0 bases clipped from V and 6 bases from J, the junction kept 3 bases outside the gene matches. Germline V gene sequence: CDR1 MGHRA, CDR2 YSYEKL. The CDR3 coding sequence is TGCGCCAGCAGCCAAGAGGGACAGGGGGCTGGTCAGCCCCAGCATTTT. Translating it yields CASSQEGQGAGQPQHF.

The chain is built from TRBV19 and TRBJ2-5; D unclear. V was clipped by 2 bases and J by 2 bases, with 6 bases between them. CDR3 length: 13 residues. The germline CDR1 and CDR2 sequences are LNHDA and SQIVND (reference sequence). CDR3 bases: TGTGCCAGTAGTATAAACAGACAAGAGACCCAGTACTTC. The encoded protein is CASSINRQETQYF.

In its sample, this clone was seen once. The chain carries TRBV4-3 and TRBJ1-5; no reliable D call. The V gene's germline CDR1 is LGHNA and CDR2 YSLEER. CDR3 length: 16 amino acids. V lost 1 base and J 1 base, leaving 11 bases between the germline ends. This CDR3 reads CASSQGIGGSNQPQHF. The CDR3 DNA is TGCGCCAGCAGCCAAGGTATCGGAGGGAGCAATCAGCCCCAGCATTTT.

The rearrangement links TRBV29-1 to TRBJ2-1, with 8 bases lining up with TRBD1. Germline CDR1 is SQVTM and CDR2 is ANQGSEA. Unmatched junction bases numbered 7, after V lost 7 bases and J lost 5 bases. This CDR3 has 13 residues. CDR3 residues: CSGGTGLHNEQFF. The CDR3 nucleotides read TGCAGCGGTGGGACAGGCCTCCACAATGAGCAGTTCTTC.

CDR3 nucleotide sequence: TGTGCCAGCAGCCAAGATTCCCTAGCGGGAGGGCCTGGGTACGAGCAGTACTTC. Protein: CASSQDSLAGGPGYEQYF. This chain connects TRBV4-2 to TRBJ2-7; 12 positions agree with TRBD2. The germline CDR1 and CDR2 sequences are LGHNA and YNFKEQ. V lost 0 bases, J lost 4 bases, and 10 bases stayed unmatched. CDR3 size: 18 residues.

The rearrangement uses TRBV19 and TRBJ2-3; D gene uncertain. The CDR3 contains 15 residues. Germline V CDR1 and CDR2: LNHDA, SQIVND (reference sequence). V lost 0 bases and J 6 bases, leaving 13 bases between the germline ends. The CDR3 spells CASSIEAELKDTQYF. Written as DNA, the CDR3 is TGTGCCAGTAGTATAGAGGCCGAGCTCAAGGATACGCAGTATTTT.

This clone came up many times. V usage is TRBV4-2 and J usage is TRBJ1-2; a weak D match, TRBD1 (6 bases). V shed 5 bases and J shed 4 bases, with 11 bases lying between them. Germline-derived CDR1 and CDR2 are LGHNA and YNFKEQ. The CDR3 is 13 residues long. The chain's CDR3 is CASSTGSAYGYTF. In nucleotides, the CDR3 is TGTGCCAGCAGCACAGGGTCTGCCTATGGCTACACCTTC.

Here the CDR3 reads CASSGGNQPQHF. The CDR3 DNA reads as TGTGCCAGCAGCGGAGGCAATCAGCCCCAGCATTTT. The genes are TRBV7-9 and TRBJ1-5; D is ambiguous. Germline CDR1 reads SEHNR; CDR2 reads FQNEAQ (reference sequence). The CDR3 runs 12 residues. The germline V and J ends were trimmed by 5 bases and 2 bases, with 4 bases remaining between them.

The chain links TRBV7-2 to TRBJ2-3, with D uncertain. V lost 6 bases, J lost 2 bases, and 15 bases lay in between. The CDR3 length is 15 residues. Per germline, CDR1 SGHTA and CDR2 FQGNSA. CDR3 amino acids: CASSLNSATTDTQYF. In nucleotides, the CDR3 is TGTGCCAGCAGTCTAAACTCAGCCACCACAGATACGCAGTATTTT. The whole variable domain, remainder taken from reference TRBV7-2 and TRBJ2-3, is GAGVSQSPSNKVTEKGKDVELRCDPISGHTALYWYRQSLGQGLEFLIYFQGNSAPDKSGLPSDRFSAERTGGSVSTLTIQRTQQEDSAVYLCASSLNSATTDTQYFGPGTRLTVL.

This chain connects TRBV5-5 to TRBJ1-1, with no clear D. V lost 4 bases to trimming and J lost 2 bases, with 12 bases between them. The CDR3 extends over 14 amino acids. Germline CDR1 reads SGHKS; CDR2 reads YYEKEE (reference sequence). As DNA, the CDR3 is TGTGCCAGCAGCCCAACAGAATTCAACACTGAAGCTTTCTTT. Its translation: CASSPTEFNTEAFF.

This clone has more than one count but fewer than ten. The chain is built from TRBV30 and TRBJ2-7; D possibly matches TRBD1 or TRBD2 (7 bases each). Germline loops: CDR1 GTSNPN, CDR2 SVGIG (reference sequence). Trimming pared 0 bases from V and 2 bases from J, leaving 20 bases between. This CDR3 region has 17 residues. The CDR3 loop is CAWSVLGGPGQTYEQYF. As DNA, the CDR3 is TGTGCCTGGAGTGTACTGGGGGGGCCGGGACAGACCTACGAGCAGTACTTC.

V and J are TRBV5-4 and TRBJ2-2; 12 nucleotides line up with TRBD2. With V trimmed by 4 bases and J by 2 bases, 9 bases remained unmatched. In germline, CDR1 is SGHNT, CDR2 YYREEE (reference sequence). The length of the CDR3 is 18 residues. The CDR3 reads CASSAYGLAGSNTGELFF. CDR3 DNA: TGTGCCAGCAGCGCATACGGACTAGCGGGGAGTAACACCGGGGAGCTGTTTTTT.

V is TRBV7-9 and J is TRBJ2-1, with 10 positions matching TRBD2. Germline CDR1 is SEHNR and CDR2 is FQNEAQ (reference sequence). V lost 6 bases, J lost 7 bases, and 9 bases stayed unmatched. This CDR3 is built from 15 residues. The chain's CDR3 is CASRVPSGGWNEQFF. The CDR3 DNA sequence: TGTGCCAGCAGGGTCCCTAGCGGGGGCTGGAATGAGCAGTTCTTC.

The genes are TRBV7-9 and TRBJ1-6; the D gene is possibly TRBD1 (5 bases). The V and J ends lost 2 bases and 9 bases respectively, with 14 bases between them. Germline loops: CDR1 SEHNR, CDR2 FQNEAQ (reference sequence). The CDR3 has 15 amino acids. The chain's CDR3 is CASSLIRGRRSPLHF. The DNA of the CDR3 is TGTGCCAGCAGCTTAATACGGGGCCGACGTTCACCCCTCCACTTT.

The gene calls are TRBV18 and TRBJ1-1; D remains ambiguous. The CDR3 runs to 13 residues. Deletions cut 2 bases from V and 3 bases from J, with 7 bases between. Germline values: CDR1 KGHSH, CDR2 LQKENI. In DNA, the CDR3 is TGTGCCAGCTCACCAGACGGCTACACTGAAGCTTTCTTT. Protein product: CASSPDGYTEAFF.

This clone occurred once. This chain links TRBV7-2 with TRBJ2-1; D gene ambiguous. Germline CDR1 is SGHTA and CDR2 is FQGNSA. The CDR3 runs to 13 residues. Trimming stripped 7 bases from V and 6 bases from J, with 13 bases between. CDR3 coding DNA: TGTGCCAGCACCCAGCAATGGGGCAATGAGCAGTTCTTC. Encoded protein: CASTQQWGNEQFF.

In its sample, this clone was seen once. The chain has TRBV6-1 and TRBJ1-5, with D perhaps TRBD1 (6 bases). Looked up from germline, CDR1 is MNHNS and CDR2 is SASEGT. The CDR3 is 15 residues long. With 5 bases removed from V and 5 bases from J, the gap between germline ends came to 16 bases. CDR3: CASSQAGARDQPQHF. Written as DNA, the CDR3 is TGTGCCAGCAGTCAGGCGGGGGCGAGGGATCAGCCCCAGCATTTT.

The gene calls are TRBV6-5 and TRBJ2-1, with TRBD2 as a possible D gene (6 bases). Deletions cut 1 base from V and 4 bases from J, with 11 bases between. The V gene's germline CDR1 is MNHEY and CDR2 SVGAGI. The CDR3 is 15 residues long. Here the CDR3 DNA reads TGTGCCAGCAGTTACTTCCGGGACTCTTACAATGAGCAGTTCTTC. This gives the protein CASSYFRDSYNEQFF.